The entry that follows covers one T cell receptor beta chain sequence. The antigen is not known. The authors incorporated unique molecular identifiers into the TCR beta cDNA libraries. Between 1 and 10 million T cells gave rise to around 500,000 cDNA molecules. MiXCR, applied by TCRdb to the PCR reads, yields one record per CDR3 protein. The sample records hundreds of thousands of distinct CDR3 sequences, 25% to 30% being singletons. This sample stems from a study of post-analysis software for immune sequencing data. Background on the study: There were relapsing-remitting, secondary progressive and progressive-relapsing multiple sclerosis among the disease courses included. Study-level results: Under F measure analysis, samples from one preparation batch co-clustered strongly. People with multiple sclerosis had a significantly lower normalized Chao1 diversity than controls did. The study found TRBV5-6, TRBV5-1 and TRBV20-1 among several TRBV segments more frequent in patients than controls.

Trimming cost V 0 bases and J 0 bases, with 13 bases left between them. The germline V gene has CDR1 SGDLS and CDR2 YYNGEE. The CDR3 is 16 amino acids. Specimen: blood. The V gene is TRBV9, the J gene TRBJ2-7; unclear D gene. The clonotype was recovered from a girl aged 5-17 years with multiple sclerosis. The CDR3 bases are TGTGCCAGCAGCGTAGCTATCGGCTCCAGCTCCTACGAGCAGTACTTC. This gives the protein CASSVAIGSSSYEQYF.